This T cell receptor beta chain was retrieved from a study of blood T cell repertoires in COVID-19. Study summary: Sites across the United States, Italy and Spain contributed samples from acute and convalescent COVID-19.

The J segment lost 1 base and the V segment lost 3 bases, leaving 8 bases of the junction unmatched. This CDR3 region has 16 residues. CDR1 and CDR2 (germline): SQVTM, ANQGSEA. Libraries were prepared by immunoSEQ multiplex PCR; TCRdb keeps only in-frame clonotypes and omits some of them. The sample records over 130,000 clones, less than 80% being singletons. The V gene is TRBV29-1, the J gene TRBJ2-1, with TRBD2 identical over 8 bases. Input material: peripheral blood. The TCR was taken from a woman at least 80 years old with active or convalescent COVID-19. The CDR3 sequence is CSVDGRGAISYNEQFF. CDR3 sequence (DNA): TGCAGCGTTGATGGGCGGGGGGCTATTTCCTACAATGAGCAGTTCTTC.